This T cell receptor beta chain derives from a study of OX40 agonist ivuxolimab in advanced cancers. General notes on the study: Ivuxolimab, which targeted the costimulatory receptor OX40 (CD134), was an agonistic, fully human IgG2 monoclonal antibody. Intravenous ivuxolimab was administered to patients every 2 weeks at six dose levels: 0.01, 0.1, 0.3, 1.5, 3 and 10 mg/kg. Of the roughly 51 patients in dose escalation, about 20 had hepatocellular carcinoma, about 15 had melanoma, 9 had renal cell carcinoma and 9 had head and neck cancer. In the dose-escalation cohort, roughly 80% of patients were male, and the mean age was approximately 60 years, with a range of 23 to 79. Patients were allowed to have had prior anti-PD-1, anti-PD-L1 or anti-CTLA-4 therapy, and approximately 40% of the dose-escalation patients had previously received checkpoint inhibitors. Partial responses occurred in three dose-escalation patients: two with cutaneous melanoma and one with hepatocellular carcinoma. Peripheral TCRbeta sequencing was intended to test whether TCR sequence diversity was altered and clonal T-cell expansion was caused by ivuxolimab. The paper reports the monotherapy dose-escalation portion (N of about 47 patients) of the phase I ivuxolimab trial.

On this clone: What antigen it recognizes has not been identified. Base quality data are lacking; no much larger clone is found one base away.

The trial excluded patients who had a history of autoimmune disease or who were on systemic immunosuppression. Peripheral blood for TCR sequencing was collected from all dose cohorts at baseline, on cycle 4 day 1, and on cycle 7 day 1. The samples were drawn from a first-in-human, open-label, multicenter phase I dose-escalation trial of ivuxolimab. Adults with locally advanced or metastatic head and neck squamous cell, hepatocellular, melanoma or renal cell carcinoma were enrolled in the trial. CD4+ and CD8+ T cells were sorted separately from peripheral blood before TCR sequencing. Genomic DNA was isolated from the sorted cells so that the TCRbeta CDR3 region could be sequenced. The immunoSEQ Assay was used for sequencing of TCRbeta CDR3 regions. As stored in TCRdb, this immuneACCESS dataset retains in-frame rearrangements with V and J assigned. A fraction of the clones does not appear; measured against another copy, unresolved V genes explain less than half of the discrepancy, and the remainder lacks a known reason. The sample data list tens of thousands of clones, and around nine tenths of these were observed just once. The ten largest clones capture approximately 0.58% of the sample.

Deletion took 1 base off V and 1 base off J, with a span of 5 bases between the germline ends. From the germline V gene (reference sequence), CDR1 is SEHNR and CDR2 is FQNEAQ. The CDR3 starts with the cysteine, ends with the phenylalanine, and has 13 residues. Here the CDR3 DNA is all that survives: 39 bases in frame from base 1. The study at large found these results: The antigen specificity of the peripheral T cells that underwent clonal expansion was not determined. In the 0.1-3.0 mg/kg groups, partial responders had among the lowest normalized peripheral clonal expansion, particularly in CD8+ T cells. Clonal expansion of both CD4+ and CD8+ blood T cells was observed from baseline to week 6 at doses 0.1 to 3.0 mg/kg. After ivuxolimab, expanded clones were on average more numerous among CD8+ T cells than among CD4+ T cells. Low levels of normalized T-cell clonal expansion were also seen in some patients who did not respond.

Sequencing used CD4+ or CD8+ T cells sorted from blood, obtained in a trial of the OX40 agonist ivuxolimab. Recombination connected TRBV7-9 to TRBJ2-7; too little of a D gene remains to name it. The clonotype comes from an adult with an advanced solid tumor such as melanoma, head and neck, liver or kidney cancer. The DNA reads as follows: TGTGCCAGCAGCTTAGGTCTTTCCTACGAGCAGTACTTC. This sequence encodes CASSLGLSYEQYF. Full variable domain (CDR3 extended with the reference TRBV7-9 and TRBJ2-7 proteins): DTGVSQNPRHKITKRGQNVTFRCDPISEHNRLYWYRQTLGQGPEFLTYFQNEAQLEKSRLLSDRFSAERPKGSFSTLEIQRTEQGDSAMYLCASSLGLSYEQYFGPGTRLTVT.